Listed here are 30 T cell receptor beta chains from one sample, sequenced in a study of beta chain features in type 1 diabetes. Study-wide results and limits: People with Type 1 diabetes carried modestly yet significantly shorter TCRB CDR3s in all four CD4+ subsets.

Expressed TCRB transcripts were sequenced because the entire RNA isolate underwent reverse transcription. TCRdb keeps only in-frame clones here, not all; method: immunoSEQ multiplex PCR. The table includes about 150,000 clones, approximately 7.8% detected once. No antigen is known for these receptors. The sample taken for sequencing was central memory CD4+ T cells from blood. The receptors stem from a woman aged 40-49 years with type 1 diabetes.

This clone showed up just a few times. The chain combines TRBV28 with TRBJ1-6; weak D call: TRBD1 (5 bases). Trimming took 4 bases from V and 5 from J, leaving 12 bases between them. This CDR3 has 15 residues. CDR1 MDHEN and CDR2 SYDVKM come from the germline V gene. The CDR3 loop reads CASSSSGMNNSPLHF. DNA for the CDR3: TGTGCCAGCAGTTCCTCAGGGATGAATAATTCACCCCTCCACTTT.

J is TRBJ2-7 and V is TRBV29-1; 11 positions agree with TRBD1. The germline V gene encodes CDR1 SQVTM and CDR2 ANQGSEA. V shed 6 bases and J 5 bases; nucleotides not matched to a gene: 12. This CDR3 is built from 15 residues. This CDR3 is CSVVRGGQGAHEQYF. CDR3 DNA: TGCAGCGTCGTGAGGGGCGGACAGGGGGCTCACGAGCAGTACTTC.

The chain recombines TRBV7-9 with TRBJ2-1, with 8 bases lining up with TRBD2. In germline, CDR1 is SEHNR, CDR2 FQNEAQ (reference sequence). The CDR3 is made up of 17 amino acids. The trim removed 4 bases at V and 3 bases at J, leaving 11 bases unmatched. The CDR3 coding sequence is TGTGCCAGCAGCTGGAAAAAAGGCAGCGGGGGCTACAATGAGCAGTTCTTC. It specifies CASSWKKGSGGYNEQFF.

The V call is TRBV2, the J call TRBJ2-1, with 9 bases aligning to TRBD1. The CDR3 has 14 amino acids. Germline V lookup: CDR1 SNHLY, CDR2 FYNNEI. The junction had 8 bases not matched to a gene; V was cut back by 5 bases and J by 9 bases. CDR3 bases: TGTGCCAGCAGTTCGGGACAGGGAGTTAGTGAGCAGTTCTTC. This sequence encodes CASSSGQGVSEQFF.

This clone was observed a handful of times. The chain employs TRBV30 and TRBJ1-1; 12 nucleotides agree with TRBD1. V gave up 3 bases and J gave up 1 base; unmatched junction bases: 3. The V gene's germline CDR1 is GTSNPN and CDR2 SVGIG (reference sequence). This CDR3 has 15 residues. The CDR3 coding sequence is TGTGCCTGGAGGGGGGGACAGGGGGCGAACACTGAAGCTTTCTTT. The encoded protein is CAWRGGQGANTEAFF.

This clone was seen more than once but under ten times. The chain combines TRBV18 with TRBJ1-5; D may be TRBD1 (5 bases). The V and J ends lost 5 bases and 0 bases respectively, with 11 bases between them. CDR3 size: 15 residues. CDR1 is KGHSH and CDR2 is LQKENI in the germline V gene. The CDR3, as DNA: TGTGCCAGCTCAGCCTCAGGGAATAGCAATCAGCCCCAGCATTTT. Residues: CASSASGNSNQPQHF.

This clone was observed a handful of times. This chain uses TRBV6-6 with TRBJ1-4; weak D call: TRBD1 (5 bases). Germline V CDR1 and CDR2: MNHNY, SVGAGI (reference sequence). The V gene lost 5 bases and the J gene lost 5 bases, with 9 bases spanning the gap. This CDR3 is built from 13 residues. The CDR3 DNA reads TGTGCCAGCAGTCGGAAGGGGAATGAAAAACTGTTTTTT. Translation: CASSRKGNEKLFF.

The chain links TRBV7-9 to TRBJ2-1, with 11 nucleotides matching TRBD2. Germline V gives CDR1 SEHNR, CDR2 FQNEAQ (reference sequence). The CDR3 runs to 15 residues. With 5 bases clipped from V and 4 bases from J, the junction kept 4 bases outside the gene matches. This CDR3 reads CASSRTSGGYNEQFF. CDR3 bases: TGTGCCAGCAGCCGAACTAGCGGGGGATACAATGAGCAGTTCTTC.

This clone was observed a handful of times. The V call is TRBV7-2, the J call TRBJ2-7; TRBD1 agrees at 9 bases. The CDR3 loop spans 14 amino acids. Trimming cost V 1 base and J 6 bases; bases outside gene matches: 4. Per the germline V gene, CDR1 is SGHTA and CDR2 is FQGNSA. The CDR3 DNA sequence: TGTGCCAGCAGCTTAGGGGACAGGGTGGGCGAGCAGTACTTC. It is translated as CASSLGDRVGEQYF.

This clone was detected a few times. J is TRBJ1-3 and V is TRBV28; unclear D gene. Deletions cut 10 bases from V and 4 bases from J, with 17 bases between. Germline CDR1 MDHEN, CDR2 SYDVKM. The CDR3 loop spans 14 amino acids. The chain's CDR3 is CAIQDRTTGNTIYF. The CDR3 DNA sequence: TGTGCCATCCAAGATCGGACTACCGGAAACACCATATATTTT.

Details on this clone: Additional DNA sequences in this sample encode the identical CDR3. The CDR3 loop is CATSSRGSGNTIYF. In DNA, the CDR3 is TGTGCCACCAGCAGCCGCGGGTCTGGAAACACCATATATTTT. The chain carries TRBV15 and TRBJ1-3; D not resolved. CDR1 is LNHNV, CDR2 YYDKDF, per germline (reference sequence). V shed 3 bases and J shed 1 base, with 7 bases lying between them. This CDR3 has 14 amino acids.

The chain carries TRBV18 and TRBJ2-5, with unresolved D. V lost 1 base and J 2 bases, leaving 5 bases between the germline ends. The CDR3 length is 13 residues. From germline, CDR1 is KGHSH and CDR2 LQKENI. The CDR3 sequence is CASSPQEQETQYF. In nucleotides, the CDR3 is TGTGCCAGCTCACCACAAGAGCAAGAGACCCAGTACTTC.

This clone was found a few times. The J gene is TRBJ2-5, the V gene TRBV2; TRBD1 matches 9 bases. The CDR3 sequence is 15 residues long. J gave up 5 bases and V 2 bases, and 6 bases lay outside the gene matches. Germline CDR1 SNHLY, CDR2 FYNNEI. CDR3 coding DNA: TGTGCCAGCAGTGAATTGGGACAGGGTTTGGAGACCCAGTACTTC. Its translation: CASSELGQGLETQYF. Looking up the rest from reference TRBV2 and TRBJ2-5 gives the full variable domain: EPEVTQTPSHQVTQMGQEVILRCVPISNHLYFYWYRQILGQKVEFLVSFYNNEISEKSEIFDDQFSVERPDGSNFTLKIRSTKLEDSAMYFCASSELGQGLETQYFGPGTRLLVL.

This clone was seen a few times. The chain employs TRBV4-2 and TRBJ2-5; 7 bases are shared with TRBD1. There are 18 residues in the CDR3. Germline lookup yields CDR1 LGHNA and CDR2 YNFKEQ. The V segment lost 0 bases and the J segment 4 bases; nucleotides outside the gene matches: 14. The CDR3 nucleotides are TGTGCCAGCAGCCAAGAGATCCCGATGACAGGGTGGGGAGAGACCCAGTACTTC. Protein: CASSQEIPMTGWGETQYF.

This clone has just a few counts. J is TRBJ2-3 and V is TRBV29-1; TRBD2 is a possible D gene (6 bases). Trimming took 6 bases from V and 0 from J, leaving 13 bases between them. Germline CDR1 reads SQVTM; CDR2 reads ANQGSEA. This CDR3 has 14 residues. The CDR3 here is CSVARGSSTDTQYF. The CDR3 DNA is TGCAGCGTCGCCCGGGGGTCTAGCACAGATACGCAGTATTTT.

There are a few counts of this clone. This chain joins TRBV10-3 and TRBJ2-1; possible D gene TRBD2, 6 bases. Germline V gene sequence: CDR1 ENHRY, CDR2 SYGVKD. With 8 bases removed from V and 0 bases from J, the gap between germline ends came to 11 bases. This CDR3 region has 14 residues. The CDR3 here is CAIGDSLSYNEQFF. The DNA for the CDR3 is TGTGCCATCGGGGACTCCCTCTCCTACAATGAGCAGTTCTTC.

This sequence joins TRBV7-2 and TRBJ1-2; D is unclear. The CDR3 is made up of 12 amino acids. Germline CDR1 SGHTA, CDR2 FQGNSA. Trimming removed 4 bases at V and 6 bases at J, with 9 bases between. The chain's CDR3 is CASSSQSNGYTF. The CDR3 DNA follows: TGTGCCAGCAGCTCACAGTCAAATGGCTACACCTTC.

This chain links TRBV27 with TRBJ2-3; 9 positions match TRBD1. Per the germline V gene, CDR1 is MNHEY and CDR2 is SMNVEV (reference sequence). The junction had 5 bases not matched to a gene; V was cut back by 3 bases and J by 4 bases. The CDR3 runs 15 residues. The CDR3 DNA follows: TGTGCCAGCAGTTTGAGGACAGGGGTGCCAGATACGCAGTATTTT. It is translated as CASSLRTGVPDTQYF.

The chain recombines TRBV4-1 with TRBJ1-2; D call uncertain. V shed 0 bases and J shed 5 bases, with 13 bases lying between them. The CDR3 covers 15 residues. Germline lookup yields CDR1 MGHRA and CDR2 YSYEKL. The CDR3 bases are TGCGCCAGCAGCCAAGATGGGAGGCGAGGATATGGCTACACCTTC. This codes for CASSQDGRRGYGYTF.

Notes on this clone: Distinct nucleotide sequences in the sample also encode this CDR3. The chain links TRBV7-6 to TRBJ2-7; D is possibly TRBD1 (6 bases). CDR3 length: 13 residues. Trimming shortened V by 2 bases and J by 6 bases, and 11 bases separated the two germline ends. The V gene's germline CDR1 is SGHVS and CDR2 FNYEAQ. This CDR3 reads CASSLWQGREQYF. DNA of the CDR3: TGTGCCAGCAGCTTATGGCAGGGGCGCGAGCAGTACTTC.

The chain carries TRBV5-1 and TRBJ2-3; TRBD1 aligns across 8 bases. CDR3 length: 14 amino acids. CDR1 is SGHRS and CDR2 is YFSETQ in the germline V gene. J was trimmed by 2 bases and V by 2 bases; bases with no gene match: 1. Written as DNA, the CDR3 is TGCGCCAGCAGCTTCAGGGGGCCCACAGATACGCAGTATTTT. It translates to CASSFRGPTDTQYF.

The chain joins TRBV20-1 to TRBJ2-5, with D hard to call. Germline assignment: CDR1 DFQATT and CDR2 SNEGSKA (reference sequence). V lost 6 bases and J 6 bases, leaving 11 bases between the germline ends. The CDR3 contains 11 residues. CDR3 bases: TGCAGTGCCAGACCTCTAAAGACCCAGTACTTC. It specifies CSARPLKTQYF.

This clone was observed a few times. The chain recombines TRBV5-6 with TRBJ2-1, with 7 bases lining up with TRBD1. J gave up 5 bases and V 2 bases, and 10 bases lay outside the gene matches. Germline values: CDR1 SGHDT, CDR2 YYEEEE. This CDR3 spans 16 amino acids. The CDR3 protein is CASSFGGGQVDNEQFF. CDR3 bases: TGTGCCAGCAGCTTTGGGGGCGGACAGGTGGACAATGAGCAGTTCTTC.

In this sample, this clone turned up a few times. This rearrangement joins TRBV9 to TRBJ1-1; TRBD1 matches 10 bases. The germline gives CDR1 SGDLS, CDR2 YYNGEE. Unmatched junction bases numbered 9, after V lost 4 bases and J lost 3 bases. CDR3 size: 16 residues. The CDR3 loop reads CASSFHAGTGDTEAFF. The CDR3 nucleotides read TGTGCCAGCAGCTTCCACGCCGGGACAGGGGACACTGAAGCTTTCTTT. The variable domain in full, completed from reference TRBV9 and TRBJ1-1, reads DSGVTQTPKHLITATGQRVTLRCSPRSGDLSVYWYQQSLDQGLQFLIQYYNGEERAKGNILERFSAQQFPDLHSELNLSSLELGDSALYFCASSFHAGTGDTEAFFGQGTRLTVV.

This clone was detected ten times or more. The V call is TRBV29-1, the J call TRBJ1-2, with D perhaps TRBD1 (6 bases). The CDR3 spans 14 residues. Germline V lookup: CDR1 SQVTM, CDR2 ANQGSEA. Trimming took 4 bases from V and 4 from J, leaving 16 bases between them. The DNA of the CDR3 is TGCAGCGTTGGTGAACCAGGGGCAGGCTATGGCTACACCTTC. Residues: CSVGEPGAGYGYTF.

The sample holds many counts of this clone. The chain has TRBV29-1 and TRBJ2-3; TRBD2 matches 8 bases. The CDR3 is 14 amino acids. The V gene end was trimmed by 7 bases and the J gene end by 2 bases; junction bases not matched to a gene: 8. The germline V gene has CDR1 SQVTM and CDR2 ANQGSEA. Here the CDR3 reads CSARTSTNTDTQYF. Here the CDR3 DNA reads TGCAGCGCAAGGACTAGCACTAACACAGATACGCAGTATTTT.

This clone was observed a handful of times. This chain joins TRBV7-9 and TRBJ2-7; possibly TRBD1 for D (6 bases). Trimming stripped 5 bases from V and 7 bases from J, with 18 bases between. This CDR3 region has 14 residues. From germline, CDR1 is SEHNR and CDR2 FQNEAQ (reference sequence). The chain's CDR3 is CASSPWSSQGEQYF. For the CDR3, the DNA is TGTGCCAGCAGCCCCTGGTCCTCCCAGGGGGAGCAGTACTTC.

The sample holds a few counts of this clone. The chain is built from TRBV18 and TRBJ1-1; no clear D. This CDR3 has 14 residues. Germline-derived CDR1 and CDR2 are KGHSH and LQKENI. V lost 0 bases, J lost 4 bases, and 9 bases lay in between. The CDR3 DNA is TGTGCCAGCTCACCACCTTCGGTGAGCACTGAAGCTTTCTTT. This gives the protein CASSPPSVSTEAFF.

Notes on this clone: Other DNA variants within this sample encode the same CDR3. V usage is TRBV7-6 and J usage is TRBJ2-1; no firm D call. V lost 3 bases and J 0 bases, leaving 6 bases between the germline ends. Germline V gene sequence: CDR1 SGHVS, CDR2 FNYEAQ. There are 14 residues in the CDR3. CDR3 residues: CASSLARSYNEQFF. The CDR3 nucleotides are TGTGCCAGCAGCTTGGCACGCTCCTACAATGAGCAGTTCTTC.

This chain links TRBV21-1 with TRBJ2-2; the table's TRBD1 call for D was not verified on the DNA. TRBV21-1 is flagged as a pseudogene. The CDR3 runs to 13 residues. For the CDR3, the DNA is TGTGCCAGCAGCAGGCAAAACACCGGGGAGCTGTTTTTT. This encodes CASSRQNTGELFF.